The next 20 T cell receptor beta chains were all read from a single sample in a study of Tregs in tolerant kidney transplant recipients (dated by TCRdb to the late 2010s). The time point label here, explained by the study, means: blood sample drawn before combined kidney and bone marrow transplant. Receptors were amplified or captured by the immunoSEQ multiplex PCR assay. TCRdb took over this immuneACCESS table, retaining in-frame rearrangements with V and J assigned. Such tables are incomplete; in checked studies, under half of the missing clones stem from an unresolved V gene, and the remainder is unexplained. The record for this sample contains about 33,000 clones. Approximately 8.1% of the sample is held by the ten biggest clonotypes. Sequences were derived from CD8+ T cells from blood, sampled before the transplant. These receptor sequences come from a human donor who received a combined kidney and bone marrow transplant.

About this clone: The read terminates 3 residues ahead of where the CDR3 ends, so the germline J gene completes it. This chain uses TRBV30 with TRBJ2-1; perhaps TRBD2 as D (5 bases). This CDR3 region has 14 residues. Trimming shortened V by 8 bases and J by 7 bases, and 21 bases separated the two germline ends. Germline loops: CDR1 GTSNPN, CDR2 SVGIG (reference sequence). The CDR3 is CAAEGPQALNEQFF. CDR3 DNA, as far as it was read: TGTGCCGCCGAGGGCCCTCAGGCTTTAAATGAG.

As to this clone: The sequenced fragment ends 3 residues before the CDR3 boundary, so the rest is inferred from the germline J gene. This sequence joins TRBV7-2 and TRBJ2-7, with TRBD2 matching over 9 bases. The CDR3 has 15 amino acids. After removal of 3 bases from V and 6 bases from J, the junction contained 9 bases not matched to a gene. Germline CDR1 SGHTA, CDR2 FQGNSA. The CDR3 reads CASSFPGLASAEQYF. CDR3 DNA, as far as it was read: TGTGCCAGCAGCTTTCCGGGACTAGCTTCGGCCGAG.

The CDR3 is CSVEVVGSYEQYF. CDR3 DNA (partial): TGCAGCGTTGAAGTGGTAGGGTCCTACGAG. V gene TRBV29-1 combines with J gene TRBJ2-7, with unresolved D. The read terminates 3 residues ahead of where the CDR3 ends, so the germline J gene completes it. From germline, CDR1 is SQVTM and CDR2 ANQGSEA. V was shortened by 1 base and J by 1 base, with 8 bases between the two germline ends. This CDR3 comprises 13 residues.

The CDR3 reads CASSSAGSSYEQYF. The part of the CDR3 DNA that was read is TGTGCCAGCAGCTCGGCAGGGAGCTCCTACGAG. The genes are TRBV7-2 and TRBJ2-7; D assignment may be TRBD1 or TRBD2 (5 bases each). The read comes to an end 3 residues before the CDR3 does, leaving the germline J gene to fill in the end. The CDR3 runs to 14 residues. The V gene lost 4 bases and the J gene lost 0 bases, with 10 bases spanning the gap. From germline, CDR1 is SGHTA and CDR2 FQGNSA.

Comment on this clone: The CDR3 goes on 3 residues after the read ends, and that part is filled in from the germline J gene. This rearrangement joins TRBV19 to TRBJ2-1; 10 nucleotides line up with TRBD2. V gave up 6 bases and J gave up 4 bases; unmatched junction bases: 9. CDR1 and CDR2 (germline): LNHDA, SQIVND (reference sequence). The CDR3 consists of 16 residues. Here the CDR3 reads CASSPPTSGMYNEQFF. The CDR3 bases that were read are TGTGCCAGTAGCCCCCCAACTAGCGGGATGTACAATGAG. Looking up the rest from reference TRBV19 and TRBJ2-1 gives the full variable domain: DGGITQSPKYLFRKEGQNVTLSCEQNLNHDAMYWYRQDPGQGLRLIYYSQIVNDFQKGDIAEGYSVSREKKESFPLTVTSAQKNPTAFYLCASSPPTSGMYNEQFFGPGTRLTVL.

Regarding this clone: Read data end 3 residues before the CDR3 end; the end is taken from the germline J gene. This chain connects TRBV19 to TRBJ2-1; tentative D call: TRBD1 (6 bases). Trimming removed 1 base from V and 5 bases from J, with 9 bases in between. This CDR3 has 14 amino acids. The germline CDR1 and CDR2 sequences are LNHDA and SQIVND (reference sequence). Partial CDR3 DNA: TGTGCCAGTAGTATAGGACAGGAGAACAATGAG. It encodes CASSIGQENNE. The complete CDR3 protein is CASSIGQENNEQFF.

In the case of this clone: The sequenced fragment ends 3 residues before the CDR3 boundary, so the rest is inferred from the germline J gene. V and J are TRBV29-1 and TRBJ1-1, with D perhaps TRBD1 (5 bases). The germline V gene has CDR1 SQVTM and CDR2 ANQGSEA. V shed 6 bases and J shed 6 bases, with 11 bases lying between them. The CDR3 spans 11 residues. CDR3 residues: CSVPWGAEAFF. The DNA read from the CDR3 is TGCAGCGTCCCCTGGGGGGCTGAA.

Notes on this clone: The CDR3 extends 3 residues past the end of the read, so its final part is completed from the germline J gene. The V gene is TRBV7-9, the J gene TRBJ1-6; D may be TRBD1 (6 bases). The germline V gene encodes CDR1 SEHNR and CDR2 FQNEAQ (reference sequence). The CDR3 covers 14 residues. The V end lost 4 bases, the J end lost 10 bases, and 14 bases lay between the germline ends. The covered CDR3 bases are TGTGCCAGCAGCTCCCCAGGGGAAATATCACCC. Amino acid sequence: CASSSPGEISP. Given in full, the CDR3 is CASSSPGEISPLHF.

On this clone itself: The read terminates 3 residues before the CDR3 end, so the remaining end is supplied by the germline J gene. This sequence joins TRBV10-3 and TRBJ2-5; 9 nucleotides match TRBD1. CDR3 length equals 15 residues. Trimming removed 2 bases from V and 5 bases from J; junction bases left unmatched: 6. Germline CDR1 reads ENHRY; CDR2 reads SYGVKD. CDR3 residues: CAISEVQGARETQYF. Incomplete CDR3 DNA: TGTGCCATCAGTGAGGTACAGGGGGCGAGGGAGACC.

As concerns this clone: The read falls 3 residues short of the CDR3 end, and the missing part is taken from the germline J gene. The rearrangement links TRBV6-1 to TRBJ1-5, with unresolved D. The germline gives CDR1 MNHNS, CDR2 SASEGT. Trimming stripped 2 bases from V and 4 bases from J, with 9 bases between. The CDR3 runs to 14 residues. CDR3 DNA, as far as it was read: TGTGCCAGCAGTGAAACGGGTGGGAATCAGCCC. It encodes CASSETGGNQP. Given in full, the CDR3 is CASSETGGNQPQHF.

Concerning this clone: The read ends 3 residues shy of where the CDR3 ends; the end is completed using the germline J gene. The gene calls are TRBV19 and TRBJ2-2; no definite D call. CDR3 length equals 17 residues. The germline V gene encodes CDR1 LNHDA and CDR2 SQIVND (reference sequence). The CDR3 spells CASSSIYPSETRGELFF. The sequenced part of the CDR3 DNA is TGTGCCAGTAGTAGTATTTACCCCTCGGAGACCCGCGGAGAG.

In the case of this clone: The CDR3 goes on 3 residues after the read ends, and that part is filled in from the germline J gene. V and J are TRBV7-9 and TRBJ2-7, with D unresolved. The CDR3 extends over 12 amino acids. V was pared by 2 bases and J by 6 bases, with 8 bases between. The germline V gene encodes CDR1 SEHNR and CDR2 FQNEAQ (reference sequence). The CDR3 loop reads CASSLIATEQYF. The sequenced part of the CDR3 DNA is TGTGCCAGCAGCTTAATAGCTACCGAG.

Remarks on this clone: The read terminates 3 residues ahead of where the CDR3 ends, so the germline J gene completes it. The V call is TRBV19, the J call TRBJ1-2; weak D call: TRBD1 (5 bases). CDR1 and CDR2 (germline): LNHDA, SQIVND (reference sequence). With 1 base removed from V and 2 bases from J, the gap between germline ends came to 11 bases. This CDR3 has 15 amino acids. The CDR3 sequence is CASSIVEGSNYGYTF. The sequenced CDR3 bases are TGTGCCAGTAGTATAGTGGAGGGGTCGAACTATGGC.

Comments on this clone: The read halts 3 residues ahead of the CDR3 end, with the missing end drawn from the germline J gene. The chain has TRBV14 and TRBJ2-3; 9 positions match TRBD2. The CDR3 loop spans 16 amino acids. Germline V lookup: CDR1 SGHDN, CDR2 FVKESK. The J segment lost 3 bases and the V segment lost 4 bases, leaving 8 bases of the junction unmatched. The CDR3 is CASSPWTSVVTDTQYF. The sequenced part of the CDR3 DNA is TGTGCCAGCAGCCCCTGGACTAGCGTTGTAACAGATACG. Full variable domain (rest looked up from reference TRBV14 and TRBJ2-3): EAGVTQFPSHSVIEKGQTVTLRCDPISGHDNLYWYRRVMGKEIKFLLHFVKESKQDESGMPNNRFLAERTGGTYSTLKVQPAELEDSGVYFCASSPWTSVVTDTQYFGPGTRLTVL.

The CDR3 loop reads CASSLRQGNTEAFF. CDR3 bases read: TGCGCCAGCAGCTTGCGACAGGGGAACACTGAA. The chain uses TRBV5-1 and TRBJ1-1; TRBD1 matches 7 bases. The read ends 3 residues before the CDR3 terminus; that terminus is restored from the germline J gene. Germline lookup yields CDR1 SGHRS and CDR2 YFSETQ. The CDR3 is made up of 14 amino acids. The J segment lost 1 base and the V segment lost 1 base, leaving 1 base of the junction unmatched.

To note about this clone: The read terminates 3 residues ahead of where the CDR3 ends, so the germline J gene completes it. The genes are TRBV5-4 and TRBJ2-3; TRBD1 might be the D (6 bases). The CDR3 length is 14 residues. Germline CDR1 SGHNT, CDR2 YYREEE (reference sequence). V lost 3 bases to trimming and J lost 2 bases, with 10 bases between them. Incomplete CDR3 DNA: TGTGCCAGCAGCTCCGGGACATTCACAGATACG. This codes for CASSSGTFTDT. The entire CDR3 protein is CASSSGTFTDTQYF.

A remark on this clone: The read is 3 residues too short to cover the CDR3 end, so that end is filled in from the germline J gene. The gene calls are TRBV11-2 and TRBJ1-4; TRBD1 agrees at 7 bases. V was pared by 5 bases and J by 6 bases, with 9 bases of the junction left unmatched. From germline, CDR1 is SGHAT and CDR2 FQNNGV. The CDR3 runs to 15 residues. CDR3 bases read: TGTGCCAGCAGCCCAGACAGGGTTTTTTATGAAAAA. Encoded protein: CASSPDRVFYEK. The whole CDR3 protein is CASSPDRVFYEKLFF.

As concerns this clone: The read ends 3 residues shy of where the CDR3 ends; the end is completed using the germline J gene. This chain joins TRBV7-9 and TRBJ1-1; 10 bases are shared with TRBD1. CDR3 length: 15 residues. The germline V gene has CDR1 SEHNR and CDR2 FQNEAQ (reference sequence). Trimming cost V 4 bases and J 5 bases; bases outside gene matches: 7. CDR3 DNA (partial): TGTGCCAGCAGCTGGACGAGACAGGGGGCAACTGAA. Amino acid sequence: CASSWTRQGATE. The whole CDR3 sequence reads CASSWTRQGATEAFF.

A note on this clone: The read gets to within 3 residues of the CDR3 end, and the germline J gene fills in the rest. The rearrangement links TRBV29-1 to TRBJ1-1, with 7 nucleotides matching TRBD1. The trim removed 1 base at V and 1 base at J, leaving 9 bases unmatched. CDR3 size: 16 residues. CDR1 is SQVTM, CDR2 ANQGSEA, per germline. The sequenced part of the CDR3 DNA is TGCAGCGTTGAAGGGGGGCCAACAGGGGAGAACACTGAA. This gives the protein CSVEGGPTGENTE. The whole CDR3 is CSVEGGPTGENTEAFF.

Remarks on this clone: The missing CDR3 end, 3 residues past where the read stops, is filled in from the germline J gene. V gene TRBV7-9 combines with J gene TRBJ2-2; D is undetermined. Trimming removed 5 bases from V and 5 bases from J, with 6 bases in between. This CDR3 has 12 amino acids. Germline values: CDR1 SEHNR, CDR2 FQNEAQ (reference sequence). The CDR3 DNA, read in part, is TGTGCCAGCAGCCCCTCGACCGGGGAG. As protein: CASSPSTGE. The CDR3 in its entirety is CASSPSTGELFF. Combining the CDR3 with reference TRBV7-9 and TRBJ2-2 gives the whole variable domain DTGVSQNPRHKITKRGQNVTFRCDPISEHNRLYWYRQTLGQGPEFLTYFQNEAQLEKSRLLSDRFSAERPKGSFSTLEIQRTEQGDSAMYLCASSPSTGELFFGEGSRLTVL.